The clone carrying this T cell receptor beta chain was seen more than once but under ten times. What it binds is not known. The sample comes from a study of blood T cells in healthy people across ages. The use of a sample-barcoded 5' primer and a J-beta primer mix characterized a second PCR of about 7 to 12 cycles. Each CDR3 protein is one row after TCRdb ran MiXCR on the 5' RACE reads. The repertoire has about 780,000 distinct CDR3 sequences, around a quarter of them found once; the top ten carry 2.5% to 3.5%. CDR3 length equals 10 residues. Trimming pared 6 bases from V and 7 bases from J, leaving 6 bases between. Germline V gene lookup returns CDR1 SNHLY and CDR2 FYNNEI. Per-sample yields of isolated PBMCs were at least 6 million. General study points: Strongly correlated with naive T cell percentage was TCR beta diversity.

These data were also filed under a second study, of T cells of mothers and their children. As that study records: A few healthy Caucasian mothers and their six children were the donors. The entire RNA extract went into cDNA synthesis at about 1.5 ug per 15 ul.

The clonotype comes from a boy between 10 and 17 years old in good health. Sequencing was carried out using blood. The chain joins TRBV2 to TRBJ1-2; D gene unclear. This chain's CDR3 is CASRGSGYTF. DNA of the CDR3: TGTGCCAGCAGGGGCTCTGGCTACACCTTC.